This T cell receptor (beta chain) stems from a study of T cell repertoires in cytomegalovirus infection. Background on the study: CMV epitopes used comprised recently identified HLA-C-restricted ones and well-studied HLA-B-restricted ones. Indications of both CMV infection and matching HLA type were provided by public TCR beta signatures.

Study observations and caveats: Dominating the ex vivo response were HLA-C-restricted CMV-specific TCR beta clonotypes.

TCRdb itself ran the reads through MiXCR, one entry per CDR3 protein. This table has some 800,000 distinct CDR3 sequences, over 25% appearing once. With respect to this clonotype: Its antigen is undetermined.

The CDR3 extends over 21 amino acids. V dropped 3 bases and J dropped 0; count of bases not matched to a gene: 14. The chain links TRBV12-3 or TRBV12-4 to TRBJ2-6; 10 bases are shared with TRBD2. The receptor was derived from a human donor in good health (CMV status not recorded). Some clones in this sample may be carry-over from other donors' samples. This specimen consisted of cultured CD8+ T cells from PBMCs, obtained from culture after CMV antigen stimulation. DNA of the CDR3: TGTGCCAGCAGTTTTGAGTTGGCGCTAGCGGGGGCCGTCTCTGGGGCCAACGTCCTGACTTTC. Its translation is CASSFELALAGAVSGANVLTF.